Presented here are 17 T cell receptor beta chains from one specimen sequenced in a study of T cell repertoires in cytomegalovirus infection (dated by TCRdb to about 2019). Sequencing used an Illumina HiSeq 1500. TCRdb handled the public reads itself, with Q25 trimming in fastp and clone calling in MiXCR, and kept productive beta chains. Each entry is one CDR3 protein sequence, shown with its most common DNA and genes. Present in this sample are approximately 250,000 distinct CDR3 sequences, roughly an eighth of which were seen just once. Under 2% of the sample comes from the top ten. Sequencing was done on a sample of PBMCs. All receptors derive from a human donor in good health (CMV status not recorded). Some clones in this sample may be carry-over from other donors' samples.

This clonotype was found many times. This chain joins TRBV25-1 and TRBJ1-1; D gene uncertain. The V gene's germline CDR1 is MGHDK and CDR2 SYGVNS. The length of the CDR3 is 14 residues. Trimming stripped 7 bases from V and 7 bases from J, with 19 bases between. CDR3 residues: CASKAQETSGEAFF. In DNA form, the CDR3 reads TGTGCCAGCAAAGCACAAGAAACAAGCGGTGAAGCTTTCTTT.

This clonotype was observed a handful of times. V and J are TRBV6-2 or TRBV6-3 and TRBJ2-5, with unresolved D. V was clipped by 4 bases and J by 5 bases, with 11 bases between them. The CDR3 runs 13 residues. Germline V CDR1 and CDR2: MNHEY, SVGEGT. The CDR3 nucleotides read TGTGCCAGCAGTTTTGGAAAGCCGGAGACCCAGTACTTC. Its translation: CASSFGKPETQYF.

This clonotype was observed a handful of times. The chain uses TRBV5-1 and TRBJ2-5; 10 bases map to TRBD1. The CDR3 extends over 17 amino acids. Germline CDR1 and CDR2: SGHRS and YFSETQ. V trimming: 0 bases; J trimming: 3 bases; junction bases outside the gene matches: 8. CDR3 loop: CASSLEGRGTGEETQYF. The CDR3 coding sequence is TGCGCCAGCAGCTTGGAAGGGCGCGGGACAGGGGAAGAGACCCAGTACTTC.

The chain has TRBV18 and TRBJ2-1; D is perhaps TRBD1 or TRBD2 (5 bases each). The V gene's germline CDR1 is KGHSH and CDR2 LQKENI. CDR3 length equals 13 residues. V lost 4 bases, J lost 7 bases, and 11 bases lay in between. CDR3 DNA sequence: TGTGCCAGCTCACGACGGGACGGAAATGAGCAGTTCTTC. Protein sequence: CASSRRDGNEQFF.

Ten or more counts support this clonotype. The chain combines TRBV4-2 with TRBJ2-5, with a possible D match to TRBD1 (5 bases). V was pared by 4 bases and J by 4 bases, with 13 bases between. Germline V gene data show CDR1 as LGHNA and CDR2 as YNFKEQ. The CDR3 runs 14 residues. The CDR3 reads CASSPNDRAETQYF. The CDR3 DNA sequence: TGTGCCAGCAGCCCTAACGACAGAGCAGAGACCCAGTACTTC.

The chain carries TRBV19 and TRBJ1-5; possibly TRBD1 for D (5 bases). The CDR3 covers 16 residues. Trimming took off 3 bases at V and 2 bases at J, with 14 bases between the two ends. Germline lookup yields CDR1 LNHDA and CDR2 SQIVND (reference sequence). The CDR3 is CASSMTGGTGNQPQHF. The CDR3 coding sequence is TGTGCCAGTAGTATGACTGGGGGGACGGGCAATCAGCCCCAGCATTTT.

This clonotype was picked up many times. The chain combines TRBV7-2 with TRBJ2-2, with unresolved D. The V end lost 2 bases, the J end lost 5 bases, and 6 bases lay between the germline ends. This CDR3 spans 13 amino acids. The germline V gene encodes CDR1 SGHTA and CDR2 FQGNSA. The DNA for the CDR3 is TGTGCCAGCAGCTTAAGTAGAACCGGGGAGCTGTTTTTT. It specifies CASSLSRTGELFF. The full variable domain, in which reference TRBV7-2 and TRBJ2-2 provide the parts outside the CDR3, is GAGVSQSPSNKVTEKGKDVELRCDPISGHTALYWYRQSLGQGLEFLIYFQGNSAPDKSGLPSDRFSAERTGGSVSTLTIQRTQQEDSAVYLCASSLSRTGELFFGEGSRLTVL.

This clonotype occurred many times. The J gene is TRBJ2-1, the V gene TRBV2, with 7 bases aligning to TRBD1. This CDR3 is 13 amino acids long. V dropped 3 bases and J dropped 4; count of bases not matched to a gene: 0. CDR1 SNHLY and CDR2 FYNNEI come from the germline V gene. The CDR3 coding sequence is TGTGCCAGCAGTGACAGGGGGTACAATGAGCAGTTCTTC. Translating it yields CASSDRGYNEQFF.

The chain carries TRBV5-1 and TRBJ1-1; D remains ambiguous. The CDR3 covers 14 residues. Germline V gene lookup returns CDR1 SGHRS and CDR2 YFSETQ. With 0 bases removed from V and 0 bases from J, the gap between germline ends came to 6 bases. This CDR3 is CASSLASVNTEAFF. The CDR3, as DNA: TGCGCCAGCAGCTTGGCCAGTGTGAACACTGAAGCTTTCTTT.

This clonotype has ten or more counts. The chain employs TRBV7-8 and TRBJ1-1; the D is unclear. The germline V gene has CDR1 SGHVS and CDR2 FQNEAQ. The CDR3 has 14 residues. V was shortened by 0 bases and J by 5 bases, with 10 bases between the two germline ends. Here the CDR3 DNA reads TGTGCCAGCAGCTTAGCTCCTACGGAGACTGAAGCTTTCTTT. It encodes CASSLAPTETEAFF.

CDR3 coding DNA: TGCGCCAGCAGCCAAGAAGGGACAGGCTCTGAGCAGTTCTTC. This encodes CASSQEGTGSEQFF. V usage is TRBV4-1 and J usage is TRBJ2-1, with 8 bases fitting TRBD1. From germline, CDR1 is MGHRA and CDR2 YSYEKL. Trimming took 0 bases from V and 9 from J; bases not matched to a gene: 4. The length of the CDR3 is 14 residues.

This clonotype was observed at least ten times. The chain couples TRBV7-2 to TRBJ2-2; D not certain. Trimming cost V 2 bases and J 5 bases, with 9 bases left between them. The CDR3 totals 14 residues. Per the germline V gene, CDR1 is SGHTA and CDR2 is FQGNSA. This CDR3 is CASSLNSETGELFF. CDR3 coding DNA: TGTGCCAGCAGCTTAAATAGTGAGACCGGGGAGCTGTTTTTT.

This clonotype was detected only a few times. V and J are TRBV29-1 and TRBJ1-1; D is ambiguous. V gave up 4 bases and J gave up 2 bases, with 14 bases separating them. The CDR3 is made up of 14 amino acids. Germline V lookup: CDR1 SQVTM, CDR2 ANQGSEA. CDR3 nucleotide sequence: TGCAGCGTTGCTTTCGCGGCTCAAAACACTGAAGCTTTCTTT. It specifies CSVAFAAQNTEAFF.

This chain links TRBV7-6 with TRBJ2-5, with a weak D call TRBD2 (6 bases). Germline V gene lookup returns CDR1 SGHVS and CDR2 FNYEAQ. The CDR3 length is 14 residues. V shed 1 base and J shed 3 bases, with 9 bases lying between them. CDR3 coding DNA: TGTGCCAGCAGCTTAGGGGGGGTTGAAGAGACCCAGTACTTC. Amino acid sequence: CASSLGGVEETQYF.

This clonotype was seen repeatedly, ten times or more. This chain links TRBV7-8 with TRBJ2-6; TRBD2 matches at 10 bases. The CDR3 contains 19 residues. V lost 5 bases and J lost 0; bases outside the gene matches: 10. Germline CDR1 reads SGHVS; CDR2 reads FQNEAQ. CDR3 nucleotides: TGTGCCAGCAGCGCAAGGCCCCAGCGGGGGGGCTCTGGGGCCAACGTCCTGACTTTC. This encodes CASSARPQRGGSGANVLTF. Filled out from reference TRBV7-8 and TRBJ2-6, the complete variable domain reads GAGVSQSPRYKVAKRGQDVALRCDPISGHVSLFWYQQALGQGPEFLTYFQNEAQLDKSGLPSDRFFAERPEGSVSTLKIQRTQQEDSAVYLCASSARPQRGGSGANVLTFGAGSRLTVL.

This clonotype was seen many times. The chain combines TRBV4-1 with TRBJ2-3, with D maybe TRBD2 (5 bases). Germline assignment: CDR1 MGHRA and CDR2 YSYEKL. The CDR3 has 15 amino acids. Trimming removed 2 bases at V and 0 bases at J, with 9 bases between. The CDR3, as DNA: TGCGCCAGCAGCCAAATTGGCGGGAGCACAGATACGCAGTATTTT. Translated: CASSQIGGSTDTQYF.

This clonotype was seen only a few times. V and J are TRBV6-1 and TRBJ2-7, with D possibly TRBD2 on 6 matching bases. Germline V gene sequence: CDR1 MNHNS, CDR2 SASEGT. The V end lost 6 bases, the J end lost 3 bases, and 18 bases lay between the germline ends. This CDR3 region has 15 residues. This CDR3 reads CASSSPGLTNYEQYF. CDR3 sequence (DNA): TGTGCCAGCAGCAGCCCGGGACTCACCAACTACGAGCAGTACTTC.